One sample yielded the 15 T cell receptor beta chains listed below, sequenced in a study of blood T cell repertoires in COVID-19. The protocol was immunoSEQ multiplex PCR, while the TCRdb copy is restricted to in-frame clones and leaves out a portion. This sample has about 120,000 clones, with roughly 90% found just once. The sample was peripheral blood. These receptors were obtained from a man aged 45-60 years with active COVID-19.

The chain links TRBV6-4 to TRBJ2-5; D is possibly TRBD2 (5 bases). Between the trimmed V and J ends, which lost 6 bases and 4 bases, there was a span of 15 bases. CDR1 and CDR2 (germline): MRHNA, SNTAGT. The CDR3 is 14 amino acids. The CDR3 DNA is TGTGCCAGCAGGCTTCTAGCAGCCCCAGAGACCCAGTACTTC. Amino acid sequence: CASRLLAAPETQYF.

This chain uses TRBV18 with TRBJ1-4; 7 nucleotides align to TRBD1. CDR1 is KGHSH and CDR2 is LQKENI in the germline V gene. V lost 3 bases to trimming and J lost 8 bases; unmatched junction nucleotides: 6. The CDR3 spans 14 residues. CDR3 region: CASSPSGGREKLFF. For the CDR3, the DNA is TGTGCCAGCTCACCTTCAGGGGGACGGGAAAAACTGTTTTTT.

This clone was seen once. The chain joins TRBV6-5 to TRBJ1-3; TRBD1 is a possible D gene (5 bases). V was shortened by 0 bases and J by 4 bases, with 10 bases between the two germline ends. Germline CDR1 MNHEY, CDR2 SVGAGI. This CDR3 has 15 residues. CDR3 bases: TGTGCCAGCAGTTACTCGGGGGGGAGAGGAAACACCATATATTTT. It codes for CASSYSGGRGNTIYF.

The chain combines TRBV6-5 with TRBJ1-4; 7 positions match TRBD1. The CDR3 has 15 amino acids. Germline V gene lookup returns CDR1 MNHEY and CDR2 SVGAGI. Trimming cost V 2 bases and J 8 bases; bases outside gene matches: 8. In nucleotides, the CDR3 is TGTGCCAGCAGTTACACCCCAGGGGGACAGGAAAAACTGTTTTTT. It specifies CASSYTPGGQEKLFF.

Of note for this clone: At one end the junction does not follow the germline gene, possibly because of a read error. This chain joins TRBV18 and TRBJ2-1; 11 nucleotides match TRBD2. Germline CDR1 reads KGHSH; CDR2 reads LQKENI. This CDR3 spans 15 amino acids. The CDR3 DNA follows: TGTGCCAGCTCACCTTCTAGCGGGAGGACCAATGGGCAGTTCTTC. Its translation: CASSPSSGRTNGQFF. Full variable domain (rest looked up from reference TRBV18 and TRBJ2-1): NAGVMQNPRHLVRRRGQEARLRCSPMKGHSHVYWYRQLPEEGLKFMVYLQKENIIDESGMPKERFSAEFPKEGPSILRIQQVVRGDSAAYFCASSPSSGRTNGQFFGPGTRLTVL.

This CDR3 is CASSILTGERQPQHF. The CDR3 nucleotides read TGTGCCAGTAGTATCTTGACAGGGGAGCGTCAGCCCCAGCATTTT. This chain joins TRBV19 and TRBJ1-5, with 8 positions matching TRBD1. Germline CDR1 LNHDA, CDR2 SQIVND (reference sequence). The CDR3 length is 15 residues. Trimming at V came to 3 bases and at J to 6 bases, leaving 7 bases not matched to a gene. Together with reference TRBV19 and TRBJ1-5, the CDR3 gives the full variable domain: DGGITQSPKYLFRKEGQNVTLSCEQNLNHDAMYWYRQDPGQGLRLIYYSQIVNDFQKGDIAEGYSVSREKKESFPLTVTSAQKNPTAFYLCASSILTGERQPQHFGDGTRLSIL.

In nucleotides, the CDR3 is TGTGCCACCAGTGTGGGAGATACAGGGGGCAGTCAGCCCCAGCATTTT. Protein: CATSVGDTGGSQPQHF. V usage is TRBV24-1 and J usage is TRBJ1-5; TRBD1 aligns across 9 bases. The CDR3 covers 16 residues. J lost 6 bases, V lost 5 bases, and 10 bases had no gene match. From germline, CDR1 is KGHDR and CDR2 SFDVKD.

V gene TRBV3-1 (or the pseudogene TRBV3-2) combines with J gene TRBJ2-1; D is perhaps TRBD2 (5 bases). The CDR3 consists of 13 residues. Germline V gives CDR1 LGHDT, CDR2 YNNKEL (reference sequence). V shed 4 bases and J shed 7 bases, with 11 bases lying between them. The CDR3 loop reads CASSLRSGNEQFF. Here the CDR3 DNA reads TGTGCCAGCAGCCTTAGAAGCGGTAATGAGCAGTTCTTC.

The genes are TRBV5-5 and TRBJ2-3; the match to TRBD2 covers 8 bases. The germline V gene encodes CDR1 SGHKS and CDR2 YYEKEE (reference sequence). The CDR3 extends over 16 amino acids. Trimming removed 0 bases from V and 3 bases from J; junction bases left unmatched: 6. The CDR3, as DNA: TGTGCCAGCAGCTTGGCGGGAGGGAGTGTGACAGATACGCAGTATTTT. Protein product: CASSLAGGSVTDTQYF.

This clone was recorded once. The CDR3 spells CASRKGGETQYF. The CDR3 region has the DNA TGTGCCAGCAGAAAGGGGGGGGAGACCCAGTACTTC. The rearrangement joins TRBV12-3 or TRBV12-4 to TRBJ2-5; tentatively, D is TRBD2 (7 bases). CDR3 length: 12 residues. With 6 bases removed from V and 5 bases from J, the gap between germline ends came to 10 bases.

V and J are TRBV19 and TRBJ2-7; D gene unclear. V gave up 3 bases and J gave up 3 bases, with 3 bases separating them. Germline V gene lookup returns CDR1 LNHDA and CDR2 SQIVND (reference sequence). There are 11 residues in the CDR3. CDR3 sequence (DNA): TGTGCCAGTAGTATCGGCTACGAGCAGTACTTC. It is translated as CASSIGYEQYF.

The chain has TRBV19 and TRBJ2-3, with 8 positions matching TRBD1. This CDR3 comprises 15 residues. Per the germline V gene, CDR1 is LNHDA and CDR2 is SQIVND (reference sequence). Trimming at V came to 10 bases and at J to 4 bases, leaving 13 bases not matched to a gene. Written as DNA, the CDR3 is TGTGCCACCAAGTACAGACAGGGGAACCCAGATACGCAGTATTTT. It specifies CATKYRQGNPDTQYF.

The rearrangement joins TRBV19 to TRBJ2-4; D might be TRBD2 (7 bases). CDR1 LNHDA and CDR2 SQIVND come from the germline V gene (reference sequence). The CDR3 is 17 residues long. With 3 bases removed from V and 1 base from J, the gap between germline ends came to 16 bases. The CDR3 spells CASSIGPRGAAKNIQYF. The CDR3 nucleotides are TGTGCCAGTAGTATCGGCCCACGGGGGGCGGCCAAAAACATTCAGTACTTC.

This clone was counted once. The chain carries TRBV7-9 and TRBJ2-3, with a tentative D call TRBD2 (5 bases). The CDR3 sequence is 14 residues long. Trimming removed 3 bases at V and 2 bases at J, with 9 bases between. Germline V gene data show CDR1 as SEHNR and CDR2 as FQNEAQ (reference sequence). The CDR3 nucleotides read TGTGCCAGCAGCTTGGGGAGTTACACAGATACGCAGTATTTT. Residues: CASSLGSYTDTQYF. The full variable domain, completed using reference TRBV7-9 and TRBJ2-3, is DTGVSQNPRHKITKRGQNVTFRCDPISEHNRLYWYRQTLGQGPEFLTYFQNEAQLEKSRLLSDRFSAERPKGSFSTLEIQRTEQGDSAMYLCASSLGSYTDTQYFGPGTRLTVL.

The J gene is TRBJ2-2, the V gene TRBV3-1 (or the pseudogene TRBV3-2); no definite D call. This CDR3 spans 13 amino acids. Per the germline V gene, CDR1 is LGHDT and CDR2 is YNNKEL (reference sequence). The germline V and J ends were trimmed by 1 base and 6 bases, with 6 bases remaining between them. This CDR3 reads CASSQAPSGELFF. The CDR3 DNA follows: TGTGCCAGCAGCCAAGCCCCTTCCGGGGAGCTGTTTTTT.